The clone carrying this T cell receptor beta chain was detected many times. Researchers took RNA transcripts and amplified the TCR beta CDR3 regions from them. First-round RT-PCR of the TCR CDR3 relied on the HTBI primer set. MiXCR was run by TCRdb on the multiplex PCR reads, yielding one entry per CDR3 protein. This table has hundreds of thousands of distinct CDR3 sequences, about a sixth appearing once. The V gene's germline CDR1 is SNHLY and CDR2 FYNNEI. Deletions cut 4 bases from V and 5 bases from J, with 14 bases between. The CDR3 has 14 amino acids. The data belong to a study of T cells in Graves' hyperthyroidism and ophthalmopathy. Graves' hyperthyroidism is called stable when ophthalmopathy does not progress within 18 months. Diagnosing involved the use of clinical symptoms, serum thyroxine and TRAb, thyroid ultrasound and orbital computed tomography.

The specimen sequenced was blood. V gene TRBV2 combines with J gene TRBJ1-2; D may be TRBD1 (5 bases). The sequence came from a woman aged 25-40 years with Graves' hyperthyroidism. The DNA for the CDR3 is TGTGCCAGCAGTGCGACCCCCGGGGCTTATGGCTACACCTTC. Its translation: CASSATPGAYGYTF.